This T cell receptor beta chain emerged from a study of CD8 T cells in Susac syndrome. TCR beta from blood CD8+ and CD4+ T cells was sequenced. It was negative isolation that provided the CD8+ and CD4+ T cells, whereas TEMRA cells were enriched by FACS. Regarding this clonotype: Its antigen remains unidentified.

Broader study findings: As the study acknowledged, the number of individuals who were part of its TCR sequencing and HLA analysis was relatively small.

RNA, at about 0.45 to 1 ug, was reverse transcribed with random hexamers. immunoSEQ multiplex PCR amplified TCR beta CDR3 across 54 Vbeta, 13 Jbeta. One entry per CDR3 protein, called by TCRdb with MiXCR from the immunoSEQ multiplex PCR reads. The table records 150,000 to 200,000 distinct CDR3 sequences, around 96% of them present only once. Per the germline V gene, CDR1 is SQVTM and CDR2 is ANQGSEA. The CDR3 consists of 17 residues. The V and J ends lost 0 bases and 0 bases, in that order; junction bases with no gene match: 7. The rearrangement uses TRBV29-1 and TRBJ1-4, with TRBD1 matching 7 bases. This sequence originates from a human donor with multiple sclerosis. The sequencing input was CD8+ T cells from PBMCs. The CDR3 DNA follows: TGCAGCGTTGAAGACTGGGACAGTGTCGCAACTAATGAAAAACTGTTTTTT. This gives the protein CSVEDWDSVATNEKLFF. The whole variable domain, remainder taken from reference TRBV29-1 and TRBJ1-4, is SAVISQKPSRDICQRGTSLTIQCQVDSQVTMMFWYRQQPGQSLTLIATANQGSEATYESGFVIDKFPISRPNLTFSTLTVSNMSPEDSSIYLCSVEDWDSVATNEKLFFGSGTQLSVL.